This passage covers 7 T cell receptor beta chains from one sample sequenced in a study of a mutant IDH1 vaccine in newly diagnosed glioma (TCRdb year 2021). The time point label on this specimen signifies: week 35, safety follow-up. A 20-mer mutant IDH1 peptide at 300 micrograms in Montanide made up each vaccine dose, which was injected subcutaneously together with topical imiquimod. These receptors' antigens are unknown. Library preparation was by the immunoSEQ multiplex PCR assay. The table was pulled from immuneACCESS by TCRdb, which kept in-frame rearrangements only. Such tables lose some clones; where checked, under half of the loss comes from unresolved V genes, and the rest has no known cause. For this sample there are roughly 51,000 clones; more than 65% appear just once. The top ten constitute 6% to 8% of the sample. The source material was PBMCs, sampled from a glioma patient whose treatment included an IDH1 peptide vaccine. The receptors were gathered from a man aged 40-50 years with glioma.

This chain joins TRBV9 and TRBJ1-1; maybe TRBD1 (5 bases). This CDR3 has 13 amino acids. CDR1 SGDLS and CDR2 YYNGEE come from the germline V gene. Trimming took off 6 bases at V and 5 bases at J, with 14 bases between the two ends. The CDR3 nucleotides read TGTGCCAGCACCAAAAGCGGGGGGACTGAAGCTTTCTTT. Translating gives CASTKSGGTEAFF.

V gene TRBV5-6 combines with J gene TRBJ2-2, with 12 bases that match TRBD2. Germline lookup yields CDR1 SGHDT and CDR2 YYEEEE. The V and J ends lost 5 bases and 8 bases, in that order; junction bases with no gene match: 10. The CDR3 consists of 16 residues. The CDR3 protein is CASSRLAGGHRGELFF. In nucleotides, the CDR3 is TGTGCCAGCAGTCGGCTAGCGGGGGGGCATCGTGGGGAGCTGTTTTTT.

Comment on this clone: One end of the junction fails to match germline, which may point to a read error. The chain has TRBV2 and TRBJ1-2, with D uncertain. Germline-derived CDR1 and CDR2 are SNHLY and FYNNEI. This CDR3 contains 13 residues. The CDR3 region has the DNA TGTGCCAGCAGTGAAGGTTTTTCTGCCTATTCCCGCTTC. The encoded protein is CASSEGFSAYSRF.

This chain links TRBV6-5 with TRBJ2-7, with 13 positions matching TRBD2. With 5 bases clipped from V and 2 bases from J, the junction kept 3 bases outside the gene matches. CDR3 length equals 15 residues. Germline CDR1 reads MNHEY; CDR2 reads SVGAGI. CDR3 coding DNA: TGTGCCAGCAGTACGACTAGCGGGGGGACCTACGAGCAGTACTTC. Translating it yields CASSTTSGGTYEQYF.

This clone was seen more than once but under ten times. The chain employs TRBV29-1 and TRBJ1-2, with D uncertain. The CDR3 length is 11 residues. Germline V gene lookup returns CDR1 SQVTM and CDR2 ANQGSEA. Trimming removed 5 bases from V and 1 base from J, with 5 bases in between. This CDR3 reads CSVPNNYGYTF. The DNA of the CDR3 is TGCAGCGTTCCCAATAACTATGGCTACACCTTC.

In this sample, this clone turned up a few times. The chain employs TRBV7-3 and TRBJ1-1, with TRBD1 identical over 7 bases. CDR3 size: 14 residues. V dropped 7 bases and J dropped 3; count of bases not matched to a gene: 8. Per germline, CDR1 SGHTA and CDR2 FQGTGA. The DNA for the CDR3 is TGTGCCAGCACCCTTCAGGGGGGAGACACTGAAGCTTTCTTT. It codes for CASTLQGGDTEAFF.

The chain joins TRBV9 to TRBJ2-7; the D is unclear. Trimming stripped 4 bases from V and 3 bases from J, with 11 bases between. Germline assignment: CDR1 SGDLS and CDR2 YYNGEE. This CDR3 spans 13 amino acids. The CDR3 region is CASSLRQDYEQYF. The DNA of the CDR3 is TGTGCCAGCAGCCTACGACAAGACTACGAGCAGTACTTC.